This T cell receptor beta chain was captured by sequencing in a study of cytomegalovirus exposure and HLA in healthy donors. Whole-study results and caveats: For TCR beta chains, V- and J-gene trimming was later linked to a missense DCLRE1C variant.

Comments on this clone: The antigen remains undetermined.

Both 60 Vbeta primers and 13 Jbeta primers went into the PCR. Some clones are missing from TCRdb's copy, which holds only in-frame ones; the method was immunoSEQ multiplex PCR. The data contain more than 110,000 clones, more than 75% of them singletons. Sequencing was carried out using PBMCs. The clonotype comes from a male donor in good health and CMV-seronegative.

CDR3 DNA: TGTGCCAGCAGCCGGGACAGGGGGCCTTTAAACTATGGCTACACCTTC. This gives the protein CASSRDRGPLNYGYTF. The chain combines TRBV7-9 with TRBJ1-2; 12 positions agree with TRBD1. The CDR3 length is 16 residues. Trimming cost V 5 bases and J 2 bases; bases outside gene matches: 6. The germline V gene encodes CDR1 SEHNR and CDR2 FQNEAQ (reference sequence).